This TCR beta chain was recorded in a study of T cells after yellow fever vaccination. The study made its TCR cDNA through 5'RACE template switching. That step introduced a universal primer site along with UMIs. TCRdb independently ran MiXCR on the 5' RACE reads; one entry per CDR3 protein. The sample carries under 300,000 distinct CDR3 sequences, 6.9% recorded once. This CDR3 is built from 16 residues. Germline V gene sequence: CDR1 KGHDR, CDR2 SFDVKD. V lost 1 base, J lost 4 bases, and 13 bases lay in between. This clonotype appeared many times. Its antigen is unidentified. Overall study results and limits: Peaking on day 5 versus 15, the secondary response was faster but weaker. The study noted that FACS-sorted repertoires could contain abundant clonotypes contaminating from the bulk population. A large majority of primary-vaccination clones showed up again after the booster (approximately 96% CD4, 75% to 90% CD8).

Sequencing used CD4+ T cells sorted from PBMCs, obtained 15 days after the yellow fever booster vaccination. J is TRBJ2-1 and V is TRBV24-1; possibly TRBD2 for D (6 bases). The receptor's source is a young man who received the YFV17D yellow fever vaccine. CDR3 protein: CATSDLKAGQYNEQFF. CDR3 coding DNA: TGTGCCACCAGTGATTTAAAAGCGGGCCAATACAATGAGCAGTTCTTC.